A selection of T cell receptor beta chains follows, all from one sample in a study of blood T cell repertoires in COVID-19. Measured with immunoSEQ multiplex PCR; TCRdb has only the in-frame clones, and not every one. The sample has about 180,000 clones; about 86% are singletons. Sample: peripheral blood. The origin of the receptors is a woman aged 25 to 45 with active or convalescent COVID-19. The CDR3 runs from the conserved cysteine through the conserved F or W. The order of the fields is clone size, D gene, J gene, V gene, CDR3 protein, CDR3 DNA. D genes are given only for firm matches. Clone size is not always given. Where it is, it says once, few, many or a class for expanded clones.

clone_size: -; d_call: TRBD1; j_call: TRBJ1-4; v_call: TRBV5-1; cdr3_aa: CASSLVRQGAFGPTTNEKLFF; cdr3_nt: TGCGCCAGCAGCTTGGTCCGACAGGGGGCTTTCGGACCAACAACTAATGAAAAACTGTTTTTT
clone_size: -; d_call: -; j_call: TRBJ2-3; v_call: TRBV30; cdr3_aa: CAWSPESGPTDTQYF; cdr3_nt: TGTGCCTGGAGTCCTGAGTCGGGTCCCACAGATACGCAGTATTTT
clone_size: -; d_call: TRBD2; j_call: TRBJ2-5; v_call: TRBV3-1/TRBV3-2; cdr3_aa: CASSMTSGGGQETQYF; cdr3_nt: TGTGCCAGCAGCATGACTAGCGGGGGGGGCCAAGAGACCCAGTACTTC
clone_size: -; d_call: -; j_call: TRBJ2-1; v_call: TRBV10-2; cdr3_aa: CASSDSVARYNEQFF; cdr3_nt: TGCGCCAGCAGTGATTCGGTAGCGAGATACAATGAGCAGTTCTTC
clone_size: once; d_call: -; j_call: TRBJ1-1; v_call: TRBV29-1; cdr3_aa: CSVAQTHSLNTEAFF; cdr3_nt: TGCAGCGTTGCCCAAACTCACTCACTGAACACTGAAGCTTTCTTT
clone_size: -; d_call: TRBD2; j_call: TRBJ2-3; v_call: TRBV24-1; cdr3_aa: CATSDPGLAGGPSDTQYF; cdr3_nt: TGTGCCACCAGTGATCCCGGACTAGCGGGAGGGCCTTCAGATACGCAGTATTTT
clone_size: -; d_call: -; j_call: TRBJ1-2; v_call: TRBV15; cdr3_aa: CATSRDKGRENYGYTF; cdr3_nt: TGTGCCACCAGCAGAGATAAGGGCAGGGAAAACTATGGCTACACCTTC
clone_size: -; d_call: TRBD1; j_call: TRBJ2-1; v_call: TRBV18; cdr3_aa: CASSPRRTGVDFEQFF; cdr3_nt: TGTGCCAGCTCACCACGAAGGACAGGGGTCGACTTTGAGCAGTTCTTC
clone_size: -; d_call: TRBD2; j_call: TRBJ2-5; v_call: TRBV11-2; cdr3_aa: CASSVNRDYYQETQYF; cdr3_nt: TGTGCCAGCAGCGTAAACCGGGACTACTACCAAGAGACCCAGTACTTC
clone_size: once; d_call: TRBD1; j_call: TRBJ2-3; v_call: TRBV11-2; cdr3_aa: CASSLGQGADTQYF; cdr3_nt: TGTGCCAGCAGTTTGGGACAGGGGGCAGATACGCAGTATTTT
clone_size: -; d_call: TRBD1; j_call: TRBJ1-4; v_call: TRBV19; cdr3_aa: CASSKTTGADEKLFF; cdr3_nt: TGTGCCAGTAGTAAGACGACAGGGGCGGATGAAAAACTGTTTTTT
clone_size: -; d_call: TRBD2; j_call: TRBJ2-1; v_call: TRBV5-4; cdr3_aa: CASASKAGTTFNEQFF; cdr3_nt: TGTGCCAGCGCGTCGAAGGCCGGGACTACGTTCAATGAGCAGTTCTTC
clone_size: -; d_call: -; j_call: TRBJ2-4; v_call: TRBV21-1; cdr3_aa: CASSRGTSLKNIQYF; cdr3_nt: TGTGCCAGCAGCAGGGGGACTAGCCTCAAAAACATTCAGTACTTC
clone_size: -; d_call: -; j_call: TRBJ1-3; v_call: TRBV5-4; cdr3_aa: CASSFGGTGNTIYF; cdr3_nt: TGTGCCAGCAGCTTCGGGGGAACTGGAAACACCATATATTTT
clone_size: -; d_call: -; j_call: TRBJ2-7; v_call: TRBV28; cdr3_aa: CASRRGRAYEQYF; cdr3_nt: TGTGCCAGCCGGAGGGGCAGGGCTTACGAGCAGTACTTC
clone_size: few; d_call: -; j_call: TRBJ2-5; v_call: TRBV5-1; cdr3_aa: CASSSQETQYF; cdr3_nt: TGCGCCAGCAGCTCTCAAGAGACCCAGTACTTC
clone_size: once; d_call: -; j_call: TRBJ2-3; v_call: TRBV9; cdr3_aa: CASSPGRGGGLTDTQYF; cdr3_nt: TGTGCCAGCAGCCCCGGTAGAGGGGGGGGCCTGACAGATACGCAGTATTTT
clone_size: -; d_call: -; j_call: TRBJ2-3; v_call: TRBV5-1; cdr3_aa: CASSSGGNTDTQYF; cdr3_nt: TGCGCCAGCAGCTCGGGGGGCAACACAGATACGCAGTATTTT
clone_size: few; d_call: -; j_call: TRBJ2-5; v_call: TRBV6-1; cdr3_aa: CASSDPRGKKTQYF; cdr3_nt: TGTGCCAGCAGTGACCCTAGAGGAAAGAAGACCCAGTACTTC
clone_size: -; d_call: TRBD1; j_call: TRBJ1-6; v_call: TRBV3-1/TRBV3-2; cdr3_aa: CASSQRDRRSPLHF; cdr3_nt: TGTGCCAGCAGCCAAAGGGACAGGCGCTCACCCCTCCACTTT
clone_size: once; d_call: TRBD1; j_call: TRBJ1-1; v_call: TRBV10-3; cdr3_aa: CAISESVGQENTEAFF; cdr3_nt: TGTGCCATCAGTGAGTCGGTGGGACAGGAGAACACTGAAGCTTTCTTT
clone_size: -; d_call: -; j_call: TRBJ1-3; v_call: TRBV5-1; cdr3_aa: CASSLGASYSGNTIYF; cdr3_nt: TGCGCCAGCAGCTTGGGTGCCAGTTACTCTGGAAACACCATATATTTT
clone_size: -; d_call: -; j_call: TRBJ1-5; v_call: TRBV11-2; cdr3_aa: CASSLGRGQPQHF; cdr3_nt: TGTGCCAGCAGCTTAGGTCGAGGGCAGCCCCAGCATTTT
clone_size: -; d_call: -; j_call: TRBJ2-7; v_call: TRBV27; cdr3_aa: CASSQRSGSPDEQYF; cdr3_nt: TGTGCCAGCAGTCAACGTAGCGGTTCCCCGGACGAGCAGTACTTC
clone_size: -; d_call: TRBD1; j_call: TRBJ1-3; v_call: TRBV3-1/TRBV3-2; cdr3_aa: CASSQELPTGQGINSGNTIYF; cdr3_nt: TGTGCCAGCAGCCAAGAGTTGCCGACAGGGCAGGGAATCAACTCTGGAAACACCATATATTTT
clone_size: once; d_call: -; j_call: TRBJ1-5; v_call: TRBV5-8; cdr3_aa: CASSLGTGPMEPQHF; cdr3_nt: TGTGCCAGCAGCTTGGGCACAGGGCCGATGGAGCCCCAGCATTTT
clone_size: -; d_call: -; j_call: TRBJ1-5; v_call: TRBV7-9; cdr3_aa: CASSLFGQSDLNQPQHF; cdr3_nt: TGTGCCAGCAGCTTATTTGGACAGTCGGACCTCAATCAGCCCCAGCATTTT
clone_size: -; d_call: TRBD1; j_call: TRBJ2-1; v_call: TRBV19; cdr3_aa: CASAAYGTVSYNEQFF; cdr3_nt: TGTGCCAGTGCTGCGTACGGGACAGTCTCCTACAATGAGCAGTTCTTC
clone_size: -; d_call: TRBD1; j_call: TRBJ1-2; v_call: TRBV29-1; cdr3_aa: CSGNRDRNYGYTF; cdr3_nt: TGCAGCGGGAACCGGGACAGGAACTATGGCTACACCTTC
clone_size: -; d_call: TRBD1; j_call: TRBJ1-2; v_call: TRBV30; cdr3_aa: CAWNDRGEYGYTF; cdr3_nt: TGTGCCTGGAATGACAGGGGAGAGTATGGCTACACCTTC
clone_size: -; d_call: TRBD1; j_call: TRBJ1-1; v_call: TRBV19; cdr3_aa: CASSIGTGLTEAFF; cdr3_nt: TGTGCCAGTAGTATAGGGACAGGTTTAACTGAAGCTTTCTTT
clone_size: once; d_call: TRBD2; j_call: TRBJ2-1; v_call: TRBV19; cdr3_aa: CASSTSSGWSSYNEQFF; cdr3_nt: TGTGCCAGTAGTACCTCTAGCGGGTGGAGCTCCTACAATGAGCAGTTCTTC
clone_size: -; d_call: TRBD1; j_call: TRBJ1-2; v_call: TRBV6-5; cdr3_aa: CASGPTQGAIYGYTF; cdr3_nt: TGTGCCAGCGGCCCGACCCAGGGGGCGATCTATGGCTACACCTTC
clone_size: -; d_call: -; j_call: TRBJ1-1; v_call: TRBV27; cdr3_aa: CASSLRVVETEAFF; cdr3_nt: TGTGCCAGCAGTTTGAGGGTCGTCGAGACTGAAGCTTTCTTT
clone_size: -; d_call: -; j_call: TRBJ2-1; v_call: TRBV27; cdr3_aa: CASALATYNEQFF; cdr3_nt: TGTGCCAGCGCACTAGCTACGTACAATGAGCAGTTCTTC
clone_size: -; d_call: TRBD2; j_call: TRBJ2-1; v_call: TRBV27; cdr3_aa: CASSLSLPGLADNEQFF; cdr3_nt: TGTGCCAGCAGTTTATCCCTTCCGGGACTAGCGGACAATGAGCAGTTCTTC
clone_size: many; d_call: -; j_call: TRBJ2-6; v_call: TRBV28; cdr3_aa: CASSPTYSGANVLTF; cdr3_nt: TGTGCCAGCAGTCCAACATACTCTGGGGCCAACGTCCTGACTTTC
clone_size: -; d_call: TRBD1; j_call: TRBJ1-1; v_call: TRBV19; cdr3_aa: CASSGRQGLNTEAFF; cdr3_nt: TGTGCCAGTAGTGGGCGACAGGGGCTGAACACTGAAGCTTTCTTT
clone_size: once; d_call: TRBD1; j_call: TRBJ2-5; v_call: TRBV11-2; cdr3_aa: CASSLARTGTAKGKETQYF; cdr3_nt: TGTGCCAGCAGCTTGGCCCGTACCGGGACAGCGAAAGGGAAAGAGACCCAGTACTTC
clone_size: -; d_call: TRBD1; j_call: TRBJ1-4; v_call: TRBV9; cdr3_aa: CASSVDRGDEKLFF; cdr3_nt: TGTGCCAGCAGCGTAGACAGGGGGGATGAAAAACTGTTTTTT
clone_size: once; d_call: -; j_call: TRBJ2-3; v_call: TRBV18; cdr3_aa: CASSTDRNTDTQYF; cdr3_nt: TGTGCCAGCTCAACCGACAGGAACACAGATACGCAGTATTTT
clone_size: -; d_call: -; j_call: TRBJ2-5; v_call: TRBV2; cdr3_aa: CASSFSVQETQYF; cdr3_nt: TGTGCCAGCAGTTTCTCGGTCCAAGAGACCCAGTACTTC
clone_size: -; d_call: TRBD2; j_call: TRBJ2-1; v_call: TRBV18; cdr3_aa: CASARAGVLNNEQFF; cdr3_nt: TGTGCCAGCGCGCGAGCGGGAGTTCTGAACAATGAGCAGTTCTTC
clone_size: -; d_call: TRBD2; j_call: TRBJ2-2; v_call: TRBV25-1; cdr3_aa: CASSELAGDTGELFF; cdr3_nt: TGTGCCAGCAGTGAATTAGCGGGGGACACCGGGGAGCTGTTTTTT
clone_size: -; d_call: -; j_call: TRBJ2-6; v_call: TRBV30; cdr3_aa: CAWSRGPMSTGANVLTF; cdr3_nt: TGTGCCTGGAGTCGGGGTCCCATGAGCACTGGGGCCAACGTCCTGACTTTC
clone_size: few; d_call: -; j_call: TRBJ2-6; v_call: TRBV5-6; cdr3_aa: CASSLDRAGANVLTF; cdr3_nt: TGTGCCAGCAGCTTGGACAGGGCTGGGGCCAACGTCCTGACTTTC
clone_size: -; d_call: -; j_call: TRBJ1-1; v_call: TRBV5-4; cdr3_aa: CASSGLSNTEAFF; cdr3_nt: TGTGCCAGCAGCGGCCTTTCGAACACTGAAGCTTTCTTT